Sequencing of this T cell receptor (beta chain) was carried out in a study of T cells expressing NK-cell markers. About the study: It was sorted CD3+CD56-NKG2C+, CD3+CD56+NKG2C- and CD3+CD56+NKG2C+ T cells that provided the TCR beta repertoires. Study-wide results and caveats: CD8+ T cells in 5 or 6 donors included dominant NKG2C+ clonotypes at about 1.0-8%.

The CDR3 loop spans 15 amino acids. TCRdb re-called the 5' RACE reads and catalogs CDR3 proteins one per entry, DNA excluded. This repertoire includes some 460,000 distinct CDR3 sequences. In the case of this clonotype: Its target is not known.

The material sequenced was blood T cells: a sorted CD56 or NKG2C T cell subset, CD4+ or CD8+ T cells, or bulk PBMC T cells (not recorded which). The sequence came from a woman aged 45-59 years in good health. V and J are TRBV12-3 or TRBV12-4 and TRBJ2-3; TCRdb selects TRBD1, and the lack of DNA leaves this call unchecked. CDR3 region: CASSAPGQALDTQYF.